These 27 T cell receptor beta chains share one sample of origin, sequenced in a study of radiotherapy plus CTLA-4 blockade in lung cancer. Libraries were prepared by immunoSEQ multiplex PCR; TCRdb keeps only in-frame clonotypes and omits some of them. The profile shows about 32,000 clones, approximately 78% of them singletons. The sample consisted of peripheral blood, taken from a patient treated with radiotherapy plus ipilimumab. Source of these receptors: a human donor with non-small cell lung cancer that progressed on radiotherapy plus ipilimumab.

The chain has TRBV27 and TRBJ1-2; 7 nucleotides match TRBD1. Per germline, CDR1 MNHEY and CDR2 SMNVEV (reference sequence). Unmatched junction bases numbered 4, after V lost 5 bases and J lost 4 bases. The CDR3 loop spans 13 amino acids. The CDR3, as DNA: TGTGCCAGCAGTCCCCGGGACAGCTATGGCTACACCTTC. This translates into CASSPRDSYGYTF.

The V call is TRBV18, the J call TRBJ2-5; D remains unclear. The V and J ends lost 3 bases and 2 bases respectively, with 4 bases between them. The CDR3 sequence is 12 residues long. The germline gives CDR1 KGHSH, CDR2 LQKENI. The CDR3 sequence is CASSPAQETQYF. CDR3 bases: TGTGCCAGCTCACCGGCACAAGAGACCCAGTACTTC. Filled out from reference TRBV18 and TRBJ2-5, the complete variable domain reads NAGVMQNPRHLVRRRGQEARLRCSPMKGHSHVYWYRQLPEEGLKFMVYLQKENIIDESGMPKERFSAEFPKEGPSILRIQQVVRGDSAAYFCASSPAQETQYFGPGTRLLVL.

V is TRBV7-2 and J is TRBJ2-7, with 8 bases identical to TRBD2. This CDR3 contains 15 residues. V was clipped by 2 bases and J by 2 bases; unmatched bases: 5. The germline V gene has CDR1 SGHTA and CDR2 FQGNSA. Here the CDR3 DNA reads TGTGCCAGCAGCTTATCTCGGGGGGGCCCCTACGAGCAGTACTTC. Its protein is CASSLSRGGPYEQYF.

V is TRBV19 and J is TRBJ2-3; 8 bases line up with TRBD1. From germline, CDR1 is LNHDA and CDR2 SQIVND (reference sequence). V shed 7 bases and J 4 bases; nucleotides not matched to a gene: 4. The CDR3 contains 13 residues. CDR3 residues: CASTWTGSDTQYF. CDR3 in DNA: TGTGCCAGTACTTGGACAGGGTCAGATACGCAGTATTTT.

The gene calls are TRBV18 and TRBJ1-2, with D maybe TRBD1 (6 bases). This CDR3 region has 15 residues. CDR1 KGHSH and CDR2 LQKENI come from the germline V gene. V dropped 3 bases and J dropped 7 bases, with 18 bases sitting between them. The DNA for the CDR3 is TGTGCCAGCTCACCGAAACAGGGTTTTCTCTCTGGCTACACCTTC. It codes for CASSPKQGFLSGYTF.

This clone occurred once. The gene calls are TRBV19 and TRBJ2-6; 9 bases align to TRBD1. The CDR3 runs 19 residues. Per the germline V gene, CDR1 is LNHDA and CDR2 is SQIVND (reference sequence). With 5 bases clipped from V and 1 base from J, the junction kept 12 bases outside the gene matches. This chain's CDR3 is CASSWGRTGVGSGANVLTF. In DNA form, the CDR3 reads TGTGCCAGTAGTTGGGGGAGGACAGGGGTCGGATCTGGGGCCAACGTCCTGACTTTC.

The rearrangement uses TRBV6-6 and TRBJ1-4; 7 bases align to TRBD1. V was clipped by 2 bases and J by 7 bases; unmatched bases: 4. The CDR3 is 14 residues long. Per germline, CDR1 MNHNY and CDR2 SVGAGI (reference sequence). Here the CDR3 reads CASSYRGRREKLFF. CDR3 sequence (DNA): TGTGCCAGCAGTTACAGGGGGCGCCGTGAAAAACTGTTTTTT.

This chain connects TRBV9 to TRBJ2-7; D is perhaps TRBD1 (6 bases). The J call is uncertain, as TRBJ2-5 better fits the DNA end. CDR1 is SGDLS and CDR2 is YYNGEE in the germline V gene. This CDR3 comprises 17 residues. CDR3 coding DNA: TGTGCCAGCAGCCCGGGACACCCCAGGCCCCACCAAGAGACCCAGTACTTC. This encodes CASSPGHPRPHQETQYF.

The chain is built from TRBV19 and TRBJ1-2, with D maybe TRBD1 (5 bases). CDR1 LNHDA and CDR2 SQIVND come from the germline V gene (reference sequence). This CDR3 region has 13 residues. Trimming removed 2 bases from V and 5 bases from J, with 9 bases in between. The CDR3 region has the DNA TGTGCCAGTAGTATAAAGGCAGGGTATGGCTACACCTTC. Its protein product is CASSIKAGYGYTF.

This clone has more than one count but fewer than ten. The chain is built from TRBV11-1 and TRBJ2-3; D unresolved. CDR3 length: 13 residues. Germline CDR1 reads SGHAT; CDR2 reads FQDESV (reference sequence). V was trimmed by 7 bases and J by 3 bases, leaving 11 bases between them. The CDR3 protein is CASNLPGTDTQYF. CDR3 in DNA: TGTGCCAGCAATCTCCCCGGTACAGATACGCAGTATTTT.

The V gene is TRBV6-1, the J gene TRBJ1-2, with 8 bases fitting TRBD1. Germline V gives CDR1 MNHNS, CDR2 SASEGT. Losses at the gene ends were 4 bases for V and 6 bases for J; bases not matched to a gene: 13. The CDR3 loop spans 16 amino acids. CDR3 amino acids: CASSGGTGLTRDGYTF. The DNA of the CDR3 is TGTGCCAGCAGTGGCGGGACAGGCTTAACTAGGGATGGCTACACCTTC.

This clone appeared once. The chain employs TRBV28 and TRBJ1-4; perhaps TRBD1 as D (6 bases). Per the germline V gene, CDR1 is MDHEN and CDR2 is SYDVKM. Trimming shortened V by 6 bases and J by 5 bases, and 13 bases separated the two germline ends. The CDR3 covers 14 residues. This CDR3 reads CASRPWTENEKLFF. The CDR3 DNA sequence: TGTGCCAGCAGACCTTGGACAGAAAATGAAAAACTGTTTTTT.

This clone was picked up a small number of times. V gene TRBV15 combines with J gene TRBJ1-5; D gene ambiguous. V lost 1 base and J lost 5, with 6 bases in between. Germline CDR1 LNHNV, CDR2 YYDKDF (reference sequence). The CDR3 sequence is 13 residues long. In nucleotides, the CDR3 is TGTGCCACCAGCAGAGGACGGGATCAGCCCCAGCATTTT. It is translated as CATSRGRDQPQHF.

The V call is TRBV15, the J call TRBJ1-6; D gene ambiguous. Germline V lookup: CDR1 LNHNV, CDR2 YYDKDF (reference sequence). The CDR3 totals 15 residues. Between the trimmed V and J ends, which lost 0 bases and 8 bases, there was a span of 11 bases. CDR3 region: CATSRDRRDYSPLHF. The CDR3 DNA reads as TGTGCCACCAGCAGAGATAGGAGGGATTATTCACCCCTCCACTTT. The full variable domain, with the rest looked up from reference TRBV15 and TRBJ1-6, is DAMVIQNPRYQVTQFGKPVTLSCSQTLNHNVMYWYQQKSSQAPKLLFHYYDKDFNNEADTPDNFQSRRPNTSFCFLDIRSPGLGDTAMYLCATSRDRRDYSPLHFGNGTRLTVT.

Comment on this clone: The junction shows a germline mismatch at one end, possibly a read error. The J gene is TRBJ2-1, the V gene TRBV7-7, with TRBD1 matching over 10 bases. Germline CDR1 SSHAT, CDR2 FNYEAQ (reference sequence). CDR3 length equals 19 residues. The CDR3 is CASSPGQGGTYNSYNEQFF. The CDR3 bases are TGTGCTAGCAGCCCCGGACAGGGGGGCACCTATAACTCCTACAATGAGCAGTTCTTC.

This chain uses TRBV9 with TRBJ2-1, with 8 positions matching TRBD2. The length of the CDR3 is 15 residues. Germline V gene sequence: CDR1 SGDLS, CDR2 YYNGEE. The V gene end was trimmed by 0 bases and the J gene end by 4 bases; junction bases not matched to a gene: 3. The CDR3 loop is CASSVAGGNYNEQFF. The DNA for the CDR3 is TGTGCCAGCAGCGTAGCGGGGGGGAATTACAATGAGCAGTTCTTC.

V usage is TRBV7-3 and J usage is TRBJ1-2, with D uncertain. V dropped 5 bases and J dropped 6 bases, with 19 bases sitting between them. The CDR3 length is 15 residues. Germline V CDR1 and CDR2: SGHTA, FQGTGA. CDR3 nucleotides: TGTGCCAGCAGCCCCAAGAGTGGGCAAGTCCATGGCTACACCTTC. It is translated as CASSPKSGQVHGYTF. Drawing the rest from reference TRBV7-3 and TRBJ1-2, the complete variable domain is GAGVSQTPSNKVTEKGKYVELRCDPISGHTALYWYRQSLGQGPEFLIYFQGTGAADDSGLPNDRFFAVRPEGSVSTLKIQRTERGDSAVYLCASSPKSGQVHGYTFGSGTRLTVV.

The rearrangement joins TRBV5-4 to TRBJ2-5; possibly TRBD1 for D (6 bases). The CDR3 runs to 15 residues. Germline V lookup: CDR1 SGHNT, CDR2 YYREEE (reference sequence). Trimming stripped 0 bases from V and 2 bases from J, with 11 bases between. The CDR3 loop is CASSLGGRGQETQYF. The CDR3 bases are TGTGCCAGCAGCTTGGGGGGGCGAGGGCAAGAGACCCAGTACTTC.

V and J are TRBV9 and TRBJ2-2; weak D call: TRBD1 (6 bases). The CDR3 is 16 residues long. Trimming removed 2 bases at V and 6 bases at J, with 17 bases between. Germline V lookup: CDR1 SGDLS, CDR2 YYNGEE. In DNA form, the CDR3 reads TGTGCCAGCAGCGTCCTGGGGGCGGATGGGGCCGGGGAGCTGTTTTTT. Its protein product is CASSVLGADGAGELFF.

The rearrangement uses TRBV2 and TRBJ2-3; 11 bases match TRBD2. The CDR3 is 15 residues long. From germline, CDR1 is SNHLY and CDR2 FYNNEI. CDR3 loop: CAELGVAGGPDTQYF. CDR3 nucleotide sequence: TGTGCGGAGCTCGGGGTAGCGGGGGGGCCCGATACGCAGTATTTT.

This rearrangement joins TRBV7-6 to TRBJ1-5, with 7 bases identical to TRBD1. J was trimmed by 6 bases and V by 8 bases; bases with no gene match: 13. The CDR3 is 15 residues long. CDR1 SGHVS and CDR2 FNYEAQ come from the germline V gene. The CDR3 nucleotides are TGTGCCAGCGCTTTCCGAACAGGGGATTCTCAGCCCCAGCATTTT. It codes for CASAFRTGDSQPQHF.

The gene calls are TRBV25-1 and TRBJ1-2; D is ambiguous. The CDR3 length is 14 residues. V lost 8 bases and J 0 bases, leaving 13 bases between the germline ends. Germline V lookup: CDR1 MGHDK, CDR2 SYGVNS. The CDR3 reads CASQNPQTNYGYTF. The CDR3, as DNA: TGTGCCAGCCAAAACCCCCAGACTAACTATGGCTACACCTTC.

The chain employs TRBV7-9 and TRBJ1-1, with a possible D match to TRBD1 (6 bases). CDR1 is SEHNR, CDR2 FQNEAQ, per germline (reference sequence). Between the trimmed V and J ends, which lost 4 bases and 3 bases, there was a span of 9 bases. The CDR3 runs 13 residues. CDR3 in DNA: TGTGCCAGCAGCTGGGACACGGACACTGAAGCTTTCTTT. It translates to CASSWDTDTEAFF.

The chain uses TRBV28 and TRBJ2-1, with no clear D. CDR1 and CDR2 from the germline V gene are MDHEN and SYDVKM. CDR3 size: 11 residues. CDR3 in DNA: TGTGCAACGAGGAAGCTCAATGAGCAGTTCTTC. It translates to CATRKLNEQFF. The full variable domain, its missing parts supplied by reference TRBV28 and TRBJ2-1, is DVKVTQSSRYLVKRTGEKVFLECVQDMDHENMFWYRQDPGLGLRLIYFSYDVKMKEKGDIPEGYSVSREKKERFSLILESASTNQTSMYLCATRKLNEQFFGPGTRLTVL.

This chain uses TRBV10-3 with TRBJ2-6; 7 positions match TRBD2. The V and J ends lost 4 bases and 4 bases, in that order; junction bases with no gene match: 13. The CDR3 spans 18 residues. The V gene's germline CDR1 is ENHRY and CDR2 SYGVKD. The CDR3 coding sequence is TGTGCCATCAGTGGGGGGGGACCGCAAAGTGAGGGGGCCAACGTCCTGACTTTC. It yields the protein CAISGGGPQSEGANVLTF.

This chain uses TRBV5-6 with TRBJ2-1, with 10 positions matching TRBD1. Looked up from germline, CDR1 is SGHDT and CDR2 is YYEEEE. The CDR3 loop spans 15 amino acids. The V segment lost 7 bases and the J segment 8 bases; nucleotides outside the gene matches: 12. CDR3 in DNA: TGTGCCAGCGACGCGGGACAGGGGATGGTCGATGAGCAGTTCTTC. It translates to CASDAGQGMVDEQFF.

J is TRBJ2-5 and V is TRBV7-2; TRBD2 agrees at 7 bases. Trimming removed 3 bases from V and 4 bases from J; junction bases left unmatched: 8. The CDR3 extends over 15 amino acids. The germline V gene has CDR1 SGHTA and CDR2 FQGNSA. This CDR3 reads CASSFAGASGETQYF. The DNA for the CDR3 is TGTGCCAGCAGCTTTGCCGGGGCTAGCGGAGAGACCCAGTACTTC. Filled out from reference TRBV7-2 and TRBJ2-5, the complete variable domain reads GAGVSQSPSNKVTEKGKDVELRCDPISGHTALYWYRQSLGQGLEFLIYFQGNSAPDKSGLPSDRFSAERTGGSVSTLTIQRTQQEDSAVYLCASSFAGASGETQYFGPGTRLLVL.